This T cell receptor beta chain originates from a study of CD8 T cells in ankylosing spondylitis. The study, taken as a whole, reports: The authors found the disease-linked clones to be CD8+ and relatively rare in peripheral blood.

TCRdb reanalysed the 5' RACE reads using MiXCR and keeps one entry per CDR3 protein. The data contain 210,000 or so distinct CDR3 sequences, roughly 8.2% of them seen just once; the ten biggest clones take up approximately 4.8%. Germline V gene lookup returns CDR1 KGHDR and CDR2 SFDVKD. Trimming left V 5 bases short and J 10 bases short, with 8 bases between. The length of the CDR3 is 11 residues. This clonotype has more than one count but fewer than ten. Its target is not known. This TCR derives from a female donor with ankylosing spondylitis or in good health (not recorded which). The sequencing input was blood, either unsorted or a sorted T cell fraction (not recorded which). The rearrangement uses TRBV24-1 and TRBJ2-1; tentatively, D is TRBD1 (5 bases). The CDR3 coding sequence is TGTGCCACCAGTGGGGGCGGCGAGCAGTTCTTC. This encodes CATSGGGEQFF.